Following are 9 T cell receptor beta chains from one sample sequenced in a study of blood T cell repertoires in COVID-19. The table came from immunoSEQ multiplex PCR; TCRdb's copy has only in-frame clones and leaves some out. The table lists roughly 97,000 clones, about 88% of them singletons. Sequenced: peripheral blood. The receptor source for this set is a human donor in a cohort sampled during active COVID-19.

This chain uses TRBV6-5 with TRBJ2-1; tentatively, D is TRBD2 (5 bases). Germline loops: CDR1 MNHEY, CDR2 SVGAGI. Deletions cut 6 bases from V and 4 bases from J, with 16 bases between. The CDR3 is made up of 15 amino acids. The CDR3 sequence: CASSTGRRGYNEQFF. As DNA, the CDR3 is TGTGCCAGCAGCACCGGTCGCCGGGGATACAATGAGCAGTTCTTC.

The chain links TRBV3-1 (or the pseudogene TRBV3-2) to TRBJ2-3, with 7 bases aligning to TRBD2. The CDR3 covers 14 residues. J gave up 4 bases and V 6 bases, and 7 bases lay outside the gene matches. In germline, CDR1 is LGHDT, CDR2 YNNKEL (reference sequence). Here the CDR3 reads CASRPSGGPDTQYF. Here the CDR3 DNA reads TGTGCCAGCAGACCTAGCGGCGGTCCAGATACGCAGTATTTT.

The chain joins TRBV5-5 to TRBJ2-7; 13 positions match TRBD2. The V and J ends lost 4 bases and 1 base, in that order; junction bases with no gene match: 2. Germline V CDR1 and CDR2: SGHKS, YYEKEE (reference sequence). This CDR3 has 15 residues. The CDR3 DNA reads as TGTGCCAGCAGCCAACTAGCGGGAGGGTCCTACGAGCAGTACTTC. Translated, it gives CASSQLAGGSYEQYF. Looking up the rest from reference TRBV5-5 and TRBJ2-7 gives the full variable domain: DAGVTQSPTHLIKTRGQQVTLRCSPISGHKSVSWYQQVLGQGPQFIFQYYEKEERGRGNFPDRFSARQFPNYSSELNVNALLLGDSALYLCASSQLAGGSYEQYFGPGTRLTVT.

This chain connects TRBV5-8 to TRBJ2-7; perhaps TRBD1 as D (6 bases). The CDR3 has 15 amino acids. CDR1 and CDR2 (germline): SGHTS, YDEGEE. V was cut by 6 bases and J by 6 bases, with 22 bases left in between. The CDR3 loop is CASTLHGQGTLEQYF. The CDR3 nucleotides read TGTGCCAGCACTCTCCACGGCCAGGGGACGCTCGAGCAGTACTTC. Based on the CDR3 plus reference TRBV5-8 and TRBJ2-7, the full variable domain is EAGVTQSPTHLIKTRGQQATLRCSPISGHTSVYWYQQALGLGLQFLLWYDEGEERNRGNFPPRFSGRQFPNYSSELNVNALELEDSALYLCASTLHGQGTLEQYFGPGTRLTVT.

Concerning this clone itself: Mismatch with germline at one junction end may stem from a read error. The chain joins TRBV7-7 to TRBJ2-3, with 7 bases identical to TRBD1. The CDR3 covers 15 residues. Germline V gene data show CDR1 as SSHAT and CDR2 as FNYEAQ (reference sequence). The DNA of the CDR3 is TGTGCTAGCAGCTTAGGGGGACAGCAAGCAGATACGCAGTATTTT. This sequence encodes CASSLGGQQADTQYF.

In this sample, this clone turned up once. V usage is TRBV5-6 and J usage is TRBJ1-2; no firm D call. Germline-derived CDR1 and CDR2 are SGHDT and YYEEEE. This CDR3 is built from 13 residues. V lost 1 base and J lost 6, with 10 bases in between. The CDR3 reads CASSLSGGHGYTF. CDR3 sequence (DNA): TGTGCCAGCAGCTTGTCGGGCGGGCATGGCTACACCTTC.

V and J are TRBV7-9 and TRBJ1-1; D gene uncertain. CDR3 size: 12 residues. Between the trimmed V and J ends, which lost 4 bases and 5 bases, there was a span of 8 bases. The germline V gene encodes CDR1 SEHNR and CDR2 FQNEAQ (reference sequence). CDR3 bases: TGTGCCAGCAGCTATACCGGGACTGAAGCTTTCTTT. It translates to CASSYTGTEAFF. The full variable domain, its missing parts supplied by reference TRBV7-9 and TRBJ1-1, is DTGVSQNPRHKITKRGQNVTFRCDPISEHNRLYWYRQTLGQGPEFLTYFQNEAQLEKSRLLSDRFSAERPKGSFSTLEIQRTEQGDSAMYLCASSYTGTEAFFGQGTRLTVV.

The V and J genes are TRBV5-1 and TRBJ2-5; no firm D call. V gave up 3 bases and J gave up 3 bases, with 15 bases separating them. CDR1 and CDR2 from the germline V gene are SGHRS and YFSETQ. The CDR3 is made up of 15 amino acids. The CDR3 nucleotides read TGCGCCAGCAGCTCACGAAATCACCCGGAAGAGACCCAGTACTTC. Its translation: CASSSRNHPEETQYF.

This clone is classed as medium-sized (0.01 to 0.1%). The chain carries TRBV27 and TRBJ1-2; TRBD1 agrees at 9 bases. The trim removed 0 bases at V and 4 bases at J, leaving 3 bases unmatched. In germline, CDR1 is MNHEY, CDR2 SMNVEV (reference sequence). The CDR3 contains 15 residues. The CDR3 reads CASSLSGTGLYGYTF. The DNA of the CDR3 is TGTGCCAGCAGTTTATCCGGGACAGGGCTCTATGGCTACACCTTC.